This T cell receptor (beta chain) was sequenced during a study of brain T cells in children with intractable seizures. The V end was cut by 4 bases, the J end by 5 bases, with 20 bases between. CDR3 length: 16 amino acids. Germline lookup yields CDR1 SEHNR and CDR2 FQNEAQ (reference sequence). The data were produced by immunoSEQ multiplex PCR, yet TCRdb's version contains in-frame clones alone and is incomplete. The table includes about 22,000 clones, 94% detected once. J is TRBJ1-2 and V is TRBV7-9; TRBD1 is a possible D gene (5 bases). This receptor was obtained from a boy aged 10-17 years with focal cortical dysplasia and intractable seizures. Material: peripheral blood, obtained at surgery. DNA of the CDR3: TGTGCCAGCAGCTCTAACGAAAGGGGCGCGGGGTATGGCTACACCTTC. This codes for CASSSNERGAGYGYTF.